Only a few counts were recorded for the clone carrying this TCR beta chain. Its target is unknown. The CDR3 extends over 13 amino acids. V shed 7 bases and J 6 bases; nucleotides not matched to a gene: 7. Germline V CDR1 and CDR2: GTSNPN, SVGIG (reference sequence). PBMCs, the starting material, were the source of sorted CD4+ and CD8+ T cells. Sequencing relied on a cDNA template that was reverse transcribed from extracted RNA. The repertoire was sequenced with immunoSEQ multiplex PCR; TCRdb's copy has only in-frame clones and lacks some. The sample records 90,000 to 100,000 clones, roughly 42% being singletons. The sample comes from a study of CD8+ T cells in alopecia areata. Study as a whole: Treated patients received oral tofacitinib, 5 to 10 mg twice daily. Study-wide results and limits: The study found higher clonality in lesional than normal scalp, especially in alopecia totalis/universalis.

The receptor was derived from a human donor with alopecia areata. V gene TRBV30 combines with J gene TRBJ2-1; 9 bases are a match to TRBD1. The sequencing sample was made of CD4+ T cells sorted from blood. DNA of the CDR3: TGTGCCTTGACCGGGACAGGGTTCAATGAGCAGTTCTTC. It yields the protein CALTGTGFNEQFF.